These 30 T cell receptor beta chains came from one sample sequenced in a study of early T cells in non-severe SARS-CoV-2 infection (dated by TCRdb to the early 2020s). Library generation was performed with 5' RACE. Sequencing relied on a NextSeq 500. TCRdb trimmed public reads at Q25 via fastp, called clones via MiXCR and kept in-frame beta chains. Rows are combined by CDR3 protein, so each entry shows the most common genes and DNA. In all, the sample holds around 61,000 distinct CDR3 sequences, and approximately 15% of those were seen once. In total, the top ten clones hold approximately 4% of the sample. This specimen was whole blood, taken at baseline. These receptors came from an adult who was a healthcare worker with PCR-confirmed SARS-CoV-2 infection or an uninfected control (not recorded which).

This clonotype was seen many times. The rearrangement joins TRBV4-1 to TRBJ1-2, with 8 bases fitting TRBD1. The CDR3 is 15 amino acids. J lost 4 bases, V lost 4 bases, and 8 bases had no gene match. Germline loops: CDR1 MGHRA, CDR2 YSYEKL. CDR3 DNA: TGCGCCAGCAGCCCCAGGACAGGGAACCTCTATGGCTACACCTTC. It encodes CASSPRTGNLYGYTF.

The V gene is TRBV5-1, the J gene TRBJ1-2, with 7 nucleotides matching TRBD1. CDR1 SGHRS and CDR2 YFSETQ come from the germline V gene. V gave up 6 bases and J gave up 8 bases; unmatched junction bases: 10. The length of the CDR3 is 13 residues. The CDR3 bases are TGCGCCAGCACCCTGACCGGGACAGCCGGCTACACCTTC. It yields the protein CASTLTGTAGYTF.

This rearrangement joins TRBV14 to TRBJ2-7, with TRBD1 identical over 9 bases. The CDR3 contains 17 residues. V was pared by 0 bases and J by 0 bases, with 6 bases of the junction left unmatched. Germline values: CDR1 SGHDN, CDR2 FVKESK. DNA for the CDR3: TGTGCCAGCAGCCAAGAGTGGGGACAGGGAGCCTCCTACGAGCAGTACTTC. Its protein product is CASSQEWGQGASYEQYF. Supplemented by reference TRBV14 and TRBJ2-7, the full variable domain reads EAGVTQFPSHSVIEKGQTVTLRCDPISGHDNLYWYRRVMGKEIKFLLHFVKESKQDESGMPNNRFLAERTGGTYSTLKVQPAELEDSGVYFCASSQEWGQGASYEQYFGPGTRLTVT.

The genes are TRBV28 and TRBJ2-5, with D possibly matching TRBD2 (6 bases). CDR1 is MDHEN and CDR2 is SYDVKM in the germline V gene. V was cut by 8 bases and J by 4 bases, with 14 bases left in between. CDR3 length: 13 residues. CDR3 DNA sequence: TGTGCCAGCCGACTGGGGGGTCGAGAGACCCAGTACTTC. Translated, it gives CASRLGGRETQYF.

Only a few counts were recorded for this clonotype. V and J are TRBV11-2 and TRBJ2-7; 9 bases agree with TRBD2. J lost 4 bases, V lost 6 bases, and 10 bases had no gene match. The CDR3 is made up of 15 amino acids. Germline loops: CDR1 SGHAT, CDR2 FQNNGV. DNA of the CDR3: TGTGCCAGCAGTTTTACCGGGACTAGCTTTTACGAGCAGTACTTC. It encodes CASSFTGTSFYEQYF.

This clonotype has a handful of counts. One junction end does not reproduce the germline sequence, and a read error may be involved. The rearrangement links TRBV9 to TRBJ1-2; 7 bases are a match to TRBD1. The CDR3 contains 13 residues. Germline lookup yields CDR1 SGDLS and CDR2 YYNGEE. The CDR3: CASSVVGDSHQNF. As DNA, the CDR3 is TGTGCCAGCAGCGTAGTGGGGGACAGCCATCAAAACTTC.

The V gene is TRBV6-5, the J gene TRBJ1-2, with TRBD1 as a possible D gene (5 bases). The CDR3 spans 14 residues. Per germline, CDR1 MNHEY and CDR2 SVGAGI. Deletions cut 2 bases from V and 4 bases from J, with 11 bases between. The CDR3: CASSYAGEGYGYTF. The CDR3 nucleotides read TGTGCCAGCAGTTACGCGGGGGAGGGCTATGGCTACACCTTC.

The table lists this clonotype with a few counts. The chain has TRBV7-9 and TRBJ2-2, with D hard to call. Trimming pared 5 bases from V and 5 bases from J, leaving 9 bases between. Looked up from germline, CDR1 is SEHNR and CDR2 is FQNEAQ (reference sequence). The CDR3 spans 13 residues. The CDR3 DNA sequence: TGTGCCAGCAGCCCCGATGGGACCGGGGAGCTGTTTTTT. Its protein is CASSPDGTGELFF.

This clonotype was seen many times. The rearrangement links TRBV7-9 to TRBJ2-2, with unresolved D. In germline, CDR1 is SEHNR, CDR2 FQNEAQ (reference sequence). This CDR3 is 12 amino acids long. V was pared by 2 bases and J by 6 bases, with 4 bases between. In DNA form, the CDR3 reads TGTGCCAGCAGCTTAAATCCCGGGGAGCTGTTTTTT. Its protein is CASSLNPGELFF.

This clonotype has only a few counts. V gene TRBV2 combines with J gene TRBJ1-1; TRBD1 matches 7 bases. Germline V gene data show CDR1 as SNHLY and CDR2 as FYNNEI. The CDR3 contains 14 residues. The junction had 11 bases not matched to a gene; V was cut back by 6 bases and J by 7 bases. The CDR3 DNA follows: TGTGCCAGCAGCTCAAATACAGGGGATGGTGAAGCTTTCTTT. This translates into CASSSNTGDGEAFF.

This clonotype was observed a few times. The chain combines TRBV3-1 with TRBJ2-2; 7 bases line up with TRBD1. Germline CDR1 is LGHDT and CDR2 is YNNKEL (reference sequence). The CDR3 is 15 amino acids. The V and J ends lost 1 base and 3 bases, in that order; junction bases with no gene match: 2. The CDR3 sequence is CASSQGDRDTGELFF. CDR3 nucleotides: TGTGCCAGCAGCCAAGGAGACAGGGACACCGGGGAGCTGTTTTTT.

This chain joins TRBV7-9 and TRBJ2-7, with 8 nucleotides matching TRBD2. This CDR3 contains 15 residues. The germline gives CDR1 SEHNR, CDR2 FQNEAQ (reference sequence). J gave up 5 bases and V 2 bases, and 8 bases lay outside the gene matches. The CDR3 loop reads CASSLSGRVPHEQYF. The CDR3 coding sequence is TGTGCCAGCAGCTTAAGCGGGAGAGTTCCCCACGAGCAGTACTTC.

At least ten counts were recorded for this clonotype. The J gene is TRBJ2-1, the V gene TRBV4-2; D may match TRBD1 or TRBD2 (5 bases each). V was cut by 1 base and J by 4 bases, with 11 bases left in between. The CDR3 length is 15 residues. Germline V gene data show CDR1 as LGHNA and CDR2 as YNFKEQ. The CDR3, as DNA: TGTGCCAGCAGCCAAGGGGACGAAGGTTACAATGAGCAGTTCTTC. Translating it yields CASSQGDEGYNEQFF.

This clonotype was detected only a few times. The gene calls are TRBV29-1 and TRBJ2-1, with TRBD1 as a possible D gene (5 bases). The CDR3 is 13 residues long. The V gene lost 2 bases and the J gene lost 8 bases, with 13 bases spanning the gap. Per the germline V gene, CDR1 is SQVTM and CDR2 is ANQGSEA. The CDR3 spells CSVEIGALDEQFF. The CDR3 DNA is TGCAGCGTTGAAATAGGGGCCCTCGATGAGCAGTTCTTC.

J is TRBJ2-7 and V is TRBV5-1; D gene uncertain. In germline, CDR1 is SGHRS, CDR2 YFSETQ. The CDR3 contains 15 residues. Deletions cut 1 base from V and 3 bases from J, with 14 bases between. The CDR3, as DNA: TGCGCCAGCAGCTTGAAATCAGGATTAAACTACGAGCAGTACTTC. This gives the protein CASSLKSGLNYEQYF.

This clonotype was counted only a few times. The genes are TRBV29-1 and TRBJ2-3; no clear D gene. The CDR3 length is 11 residues. Trimming took off 4 bases at V and 0 bases at J, with 2 bases between the two ends. Germline CDR1 and CDR2: SQVTM and ANQGSEA. The CDR3: CSVASTDTQYF. CDR3 nucleotides: TGCAGCGTTGCGAGCACAGATACGCAGTATTTT.

Turning to this clonotype: One end of the junction is discordant with germline, which a read error may explain. The chain carries TRBV6-6 and TRBJ2-7; the D gene is possibly TRBD2 (6 bases). CDR1 and CDR2 from the germline V gene are MNHNY and SVGAGI (reference sequence). The CDR3 extends over 17 amino acids. CDR3 in amino acids: CASSGPFGASVSCEQYF. DNA of the CDR3: TGTGCCAGCAGTGGCCCGTTTGGAGCTAGCGTCTCCTGCGAGCAGTACTTC.

In this sample, this clonotype turned up a few times. J is TRBJ2-3 and V is TRBV6-1; the match to TRBD2 covers 11 bases. The ends lost 6 bases at V and 6 bases at J; junction bases unmatched: 5. This CDR3 has 14 amino acids. Per germline, CDR1 MNHNS and CDR2 SASEGT. The CDR3 loop reads CASSHSGGEDTQYF. CDR3 bases: TGTGCCAGCAGCCATAGCGGGGGGGAGGATACGCAGTATTTT.

V usage is TRBV12-3 or TRBV12-4 and J usage is TRBJ1-2; 10 bases are shared with TRBD1. This CDR3 comprises 16 residues. Losses at the gene ends were 3 bases for V and 7 bases for J; bases not matched to a gene: 11. CDR3 loop: CASSLGQGTRRRGYTF. The CDR3 DNA sequence: TGTGCCAGCAGTTTGGGACAGGGGACACGACGGCGTGGCTACACCTTC.

The rearrangement links TRBV24-1 to TRBJ2-3; tentatively, D is TRBD1 (6 bases). The CDR3 loop spans 13 amino acids. The V gene's germline CDR1 is KGHDR and CDR2 SFDVKD. V gave up 5 bases and J gave up 2 bases, with 7 bases separating them. The CDR3 spells CATSGTATDTQYF. Written as DNA, the CDR3 is TGTGCCACCAGTGGGACAGCCACAGATACGCAGTATTTT.

This clonotype was detected ten times or more. The chain has TRBV2 and TRBJ2-7; a possible D gene is TRBD2 (6 bases). The length of the CDR3 is 15 residues. Per the germline V gene, CDR1 is SNHLY and CDR2 is FYNNEI. Trimming removed 6 bases at V and 2 bases at J, with 17 bases between. This CDR3 is CASSHPGLPPYEQYF. The CDR3 nucleotides are TGTGCCAGCAGCCACCCGGGACTTCCACCCTACGAGCAGTACTTC.

The table lists this clonotype with many counts. The rearrangement joins TRBV2 to TRBJ2-1; D remains ambiguous. Germline CDR1 is SNHLY and CDR2 is FYNNEI. V gave up 6 bases and J gave up 2 bases, with 17 bases separating them. The CDR3 contains 16 residues. This CDR3 is CASSTTSGGAYNEQFF. For the CDR3, the DNA is TGTGCCAGCAGCACAACTTCAGGTGGGGCCTACAATGAGCAGTTCTTC.

This clonotype was observed at least ten times. The chain is built from TRBV10-2 and TRBJ2-7; D uncertain. The V end was cut by 6 bases, the J end by 1 base, with 10 bases between. The CDR3 has 13 amino acids. Germline loops: CDR1 WSHSY, CDR2 SAAADI. CDR3 loop: CASRPTDSYEQYF. The DNA for the CDR3 is TGCGCCAGCAGACCGACGGATTCCTACGAGCAGTACTTC.

This clonotype came up many times. The gene calls are TRBV18 and TRBJ1-3; 7 nucleotides agree with TRBD1. The germline CDR1 and CDR2 sequences are KGHSH and LQKENI. The V and J ends lost 3 bases and 0 bases, in that order; junction bases with no gene match: 8. CDR3 length equals 17 residues. CDR3 sequence reads: CASSPTGTDVSGNTIYF. For the CDR3, the DNA is TGTGCCAGCTCACCGACCGGGACAGACGTCTCTGGAAACACCATATATTTT.

This clonotype was detected ten times or more. The V and J genes are TRBV7-8 and TRBJ2-7; 7 bases agree with TRBD1. Germline loops: CDR1 SGHVS, CDR2 FQNEAQ. Trimming removed 2 bases from V and 2 bases from J; junction bases left unmatched: 6. The CDR3 is 15 residues long. CDR3 sequence: CASSLRTGSAYEQYF. The DNA of the CDR3 is TGTGCCAGCAGCTTACGGACAGGATCTGCCTACGAGCAGTACTTC.

This clonotype was found a few times. The gene calls are TRBV7-2 and TRBJ2-3, with 7 bases fitting TRBD2. The J segment lost 6 bases and the V segment lost 4 bases, leaving 4 bases of the junction unmatched. Germline-derived CDR1 and CDR2 are SGHTA and FQGNSA. This CDR3 is built from 13 residues. CDR3 DNA sequence: TGTGCCAGCAGCTCCACTAGCGTTGATACGCAGTATTTT. It codes for CASSSTSVDTQYF.

This clonotype was detected a few times. This chain joins TRBV20-1 and TRBJ1-2; D uncertain. The CDR3 runs to 11 residues. Germline CDR1 DFQATT, CDR2 SNEGSKA (reference sequence). Between the trimmed V and J ends, which lost 5 bases and 4 bases, there was a span of 8 bases. The CDR3, as DNA: TGCAGTGCTTGGGCGGGCTATGGCTACACCTTC. It specifies CSAWAGYGYTF.

The chain carries TRBV9 and TRBJ1-4; no firm D call. Trimming removed 0 bases at V and 7 bases at J, with 13 bases between. The germline V gene encodes CDR1 SGDLS and CDR2 YYNGEE. The CDR3 covers 15 residues. CDR3 region: CASSVDPSTTEKLFF. The CDR3 DNA follows: TGTGCCAGCAGCGTAGACCCTAGTACAACTGAAAAACTGTTTTTT. Combining the CDR3 with reference TRBV9 and TRBJ1-4 gives the whole variable domain DSGVTQTPKHLITATGQRVTLRCSPRSGDLSVYWYQQSLDQGLQFLIQYYNGEERAKGNILERFSAQQFPDLHSELNLSSLELGDSALYFCASSVDPSTTEKLFFGSGTQLSVL.

This clonotype was picked up many times. This sequence joins TRBV5-1 and TRBJ2-3; 7 positions agree with TRBD2. The CDR3 spans 14 residues. Germline V lookup: CDR1 SGHRS, CDR2 YFSETQ. Losses at the gene ends were 4 bases for V and 3 bases for J; bases not matched to a gene: 5. The CDR3 region is CASSRRLATDTQYF. The CDR3 region has the DNA TGCGCCAGCAGCCGCAGACTAGCAACAGATACGCAGTATTTT.

The V call is TRBV6-1, the J call TRBJ2-7; 11 bases are a match to TRBD2. CDR1 and CDR2 from the germline V gene are MNHNS and SASEGT. The length of the CDR3 is 16 residues. The V gene end was trimmed by 1 base and the J gene end by 3 bases; junction bases not matched to a gene: 5. The CDR3 DNA reads TGTGCCAGCAGTGAAGATAGGACTAGCGGGTACTACGAGCAGTACTTC. Residues: CASSEDRTSGYYEQYF.